The 27 T cell receptor beta chains below all came from one sample that was sequenced in a study of control samples from healthy donors and cancer patients. Clones were sequenced by immunoSEQ multiplex PCR, and TCRdb holds only the in-frame ones, with some missing. This table holds 100,000 to 150,000 clones, nearly 90% found once. Material for sequencing was PBMCs. The receptors derive from a man aged 50-60 years with head and neck cancer.

V and J are TRBV7-9 and TRBJ1-6; TRBD1 is a possible D gene (5 bases). The CDR3 runs 18 residues. V was clipped by 3 bases and J by 7 bases, with 22 bases between them. Per germline, CDR1 SEHNR and CDR2 FQNEAQ (reference sequence). CDR3 region: CASSFRPLDTMGNSPLHF. The CDR3 DNA reads TGTGCCAGCAGCTTTCGTCCGTTGGACACAATGGGGAATTCACCCCTCCACTTT.

The chain carries TRBV29-1 and TRBJ1-2, with no clear D. The germline V gene has CDR1 SQVTM and CDR2 ANQGSEA. The CDR3 is 13 amino acids. The germline V and J ends were trimmed by 7 bases and 3 bases, with 15 bases remaining between them. The CDR3 sequence: CSARRGRDYGYTF. In nucleotides, the CDR3 is TGCAGCGCCCGAAGAGGGAGGGACTATGGCTACACCTTC.

This CDR3 reads CASREWGSREDYGYTF. In nucleotides, the CDR3 is TGTGCCAGTAGAGAATGGGGGAGCAGAGAAGATTATGGCTACACCTTC. V is TRBV19 and J is TRBJ1-2, with D tentatively TRBD1 (5 bases). CDR3 length: 16 residues. The germline V gene encodes CDR1 LNHDA and CDR2 SQIVND (reference sequence). Between the trimmed V and J ends, which lost 6 bases and 5 bases, there was a span of 22 bases.

V usage is TRBV28 and J usage is TRBJ2-7, with D perhaps TRBD1 (5 bases). CDR3 length equals 13 residues. The V gene's germline CDR1 is MDHEN and CDR2 SYDVKM. V lost 3 bases and J lost 2, with 8 bases in between. CDR3 DNA sequence: TGTGCCAGCAGTTTGCAGGGTCCCTACGAGCAGTACTTC. Residues: CASSLQGPYEQYF.

The J gene is TRBJ2-3, the V gene TRBV27; 8 bases align to TRBD2. The CDR3 contains 15 residues. The V gene end was trimmed by 1 base and the J gene end by 4 bases; junction bases not matched to a gene: 4. CDR1 is MNHEY, CDR2 SMNVEV, per germline (reference sequence). The CDR3 DNA sequence: TGTGCCAGCAGTTTATGGGCGGGGGGCTCAGATACGCAGTATTTT. Its protein product is CASSLWAGGSDTQYF.

The chain is built from TRBV2 and TRBJ2-1; 9 nucleotides match TRBD2. Germline loops: CDR1 SNHLY, CDR2 FYNNEI. The CDR3 is made up of 15 amino acids. The trim removed 4 bases at V and 2 bases at J, leaving 3 bases unmatched. Here the CDR3 DNA reads TGTGCCAGCAGTGTAGCGGGGGCTCCCTACAATGAGCAGTTCTTC. This sequence encodes CASSVAGAPYNEQFF.

The chain employs TRBV10-2 and TRBJ1-2, with D tentatively TRBD1 (5 bases). The length of the CDR3 is 14 residues. V was trimmed by 0 bases and J by 4 bases, leaving 9 bases between them. In germline, CDR1 is WSHSY, CDR2 SAAADI. The CDR3 protein is CASSESGGSYGYTF. CDR3 nucleotide sequence: TGCGCCAGCAGTGAGTCCGGGGGAAGCTATGGCTACACCTTC.

The chain links TRBV9 to TRBJ2-7, with TRBD2 identical over 8 bases. The J segment lost 9 bases and the V segment lost 0 bases, leaving 8 bases of the junction unmatched. The CDR3 contains 14 residues. CDR1 and CDR2 (germline): SGDLS, YYNGEE. The CDR3 loop reads CASSVAAGAGGQYF. The DNA of the CDR3 is TGTGCCAGCAGCGTAGCAGCGGGAGCAGGCGGGCAGTACTTC.

J is TRBJ2-1 and V is TRBV9, with 10 bases matching TRBD1. CDR3 length: 16 residues. Germline loops: CDR1 SGDLS, CDR2 YYNGEE. The junction had 12 bases not matched to a gene; V was cut back by 3 bases and J by 9 bases. The CDR3 nucleotides read TGTGCCAGCAGCGGAACACCGGGACAGGGGACTAGTGAGCAGTTCTTC. It encodes CASSGTPGQGTSEQFF.

The chain employs TRBV5-5 and TRBJ2-1; 12 positions match TRBD2. The V gene end was trimmed by 4 bases and the J gene end by 8 bases; junction bases not matched to a gene: 4. The CDR3 spans 14 residues. In germline, CDR1 is SGHKS, CDR2 YYEKEE (reference sequence). CDR3 protein: CASSESSGRDEQFF. In DNA, the CDR3 is TGTGCCAGCAGCGAATCTAGCGGGAGGGATGAGCAGTTCTTC.

CDR3 region: CASTHGGNTGELFF. The CDR3 DNA reads TGTGCCAGCACTCACGGTGGAAACACCGGGGAGCTGTTTTTT. This chain joins TRBV6-5 and TRBJ2-2; D is undetermined. Germline loops: CDR1 MNHEY, CDR2 SVGAGI. The germline V and J ends were trimmed by 7 bases and 2 bases, with 11 bases remaining between them. The CDR3 length is 14 residues.

This rearrangement joins TRBV28 to TRBJ2-2, with D tentatively TRBD1 (7 bases). Germline CDR1 is MDHEN and CDR2 is SYDVKM. Trimming left V 4 bases short and J 5 bases short, with 11 bases between. The CDR3 has 14 residues. CDR3 DNA sequence: TGTGCCAGCAGTTCGACAGGGAGGACCGGGGAGCTGTTTTTT. This codes for CASSSTGRTGELFF.

The chain employs TRBV7-9 and TRBJ2-1; D remains ambiguous. The germline V gene has CDR1 SEHNR and CDR2 FQNEAQ (reference sequence). CDR3 length: 15 residues. Trimming left V 6 bases short and J 6 bases short, with 18 bases between. CDR3 sequence: CASRYGATPGNEQFF. The CDR3 nucleotides are TGTGCCAGCAGGTATGGAGCGACCCCGGGCAATGAGCAGTTCTTC.

This chain joins TRBV6-5 and TRBJ1-1, with TRBD1 matching 8 bases. Germline values: CDR1 MNHEY, CDR2 SVGAGI. The V and J ends lost 4 bases and 4 bases, in that order; junction bases with no gene match: 8. The CDR3 sequence is 15 residues long. The CDR3 reads CASSSQGAGGTEAFF. For the CDR3, the DNA is TGTGCCAGCAGTTCGCAGGGGGCCGGGGGCACTGAAGCTTTCTTT.

Written as DNA, the CDR3 is TGTGCCAGCAGTGAAGGTCTGGGACCCATGAACACTGAAGCTTTCTTT. Amino acid sequence: CASSEGLGPMNTEAFF. V usage is TRBV6-1 and J usage is TRBJ1-1, with D perhaps TRBD1 (5 bases). CDR1 MNHNS and CDR2 SASEGT come from the germline V gene. The V end lost 1 base, the J end lost 0 bases, and 12 bases lay between the germline ends. This CDR3 contains 16 residues.

CDR3 nucleotide sequence: TGTGCCTCCAGCCCCCGGACAGGGCAAGAGACCCAGTACTTC. Protein product: CASSPRTGQETQYF. The genes are TRBV10-3 and TRBJ2-5, with 8 positions matching TRBD1. Per germline, CDR1 ENHRY and CDR2 SYGVKD. The CDR3 is 14 amino acids. Trimming cost V 11 bases and J 2 bases; bases outside gene matches: 10.

The rearrangement joins TRBV27 to TRBJ1-1, with D unresolved. This CDR3 is 15 amino acids long. V shed 0 bases and J shed 0 bases, with 8 bases lying between them. Germline loops: CDR1 MNHEY, CDR2 SMNVEV (reference sequence). CDR3 loop: CASSLSALMNTEAFF. CDR3 DNA sequence: TGTGCCAGCAGTTTATCGGCACTCATGAACACTGAAGCTTTCTTT.

This sequence joins TRBV27 and TRBJ1-6, with no clear D. The CDR3 totals 15 residues. The germline gives CDR1 MNHEY, CDR2 SMNVEV (reference sequence). V was pared by 3 bases and J by 10 bases, with 16 bases between. The DNA for the CDR3 is TGTGCCAGCAGTTTCAGCGGGTCTTCGGGATCACCCCTCCACTTT. Translated: CASSFSGSSGSPLHF.

This sequence joins TRBV5-6 and TRBJ2-3, with a weak D call TRBD1 (6 bases). The V and J ends lost 4 bases and 6 bases respectively, with 18 bases between them. The CDR3 is 15 residues long. The germline V gene encodes CDR1 SGHDT and CDR2 YYEEEE. The CDR3 protein is CASSLPKGEGDTQYF. CDR3 coding DNA: TGTGCCAGCAGCCTCCCTAAGGGGGAAGGGGATACGCAGTATTTT.

CDR3 sequence: CASMAGVGNSPLHF. The CDR3 nucleotides read TGTGCCAGTATGGCGGGTGTGGGGAATTCACCCCTCCACTTT. The chain has TRBV19 and TRBJ1-6; D unresolved. Germline V gene lookup returns CDR1 LNHDA and CDR2 SQIVND (reference sequence). V shed 7 bases and J shed 7 bases, with 14 bases lying between them. This CDR3 is 14 amino acids long.

As to this clone: This sample also contains other DNA sequences that code for the same CDR3. V gene TRBV27 combines with J gene TRBJ2-1; D may be TRBD2 (5 bases). The V gene's germline CDR1 is MNHEY and CDR2 SMNVEV (reference sequence). This CDR3 comprises 13 residues. The V end lost 0 bases, the J end lost 7 bases, and 7 bases lay between the germline ends. CDR3 DNA sequence: TGTGCCAGCAGTTTATCGGGCGGGAATGAGCAGTTCTTC. Amino acid sequence: CASSLSGGNEQFF.

The chain uses TRBV10-3 and TRBJ1-2, with D tentatively TRBD1 (6 bases). CDR1 is ENHRY and CDR2 is SYGVKD in the germline V gene. This CDR3 contains 14 residues. Trimming took 3 bases from V and 4 from J, leaving 12 bases between them. The CDR3 bases are TGTGCCATCAGTGAACAGGGCACTAGCTATGGCTACACCTTC. Translating gives CAISEQGTSYGYTF.

This chain uses TRBV23-1 with TRBJ1-5; D is unresolved. TRBV23-1 is an open reading frame, and its role is uncertain. With 3 bases removed from V and 0 bases from J, the gap between germline ends came to 12 bases. The CDR3 sequence is 16 residues long. The CDR3 region is CASSHPDWGSNQPQHF. The CDR3 nucleotides are TGCGCCAGCAGTCATCCGGACTGGGGTAGCAATCAGCCCCAGCATTTT.

V is TRBV10-3 and J is TRBJ2-7, with TRBD1 identical over 8 bases. In germline, CDR1 is ENHRY, CDR2 SYGVKD. The CDR3 length is 12 residues. The ends lost 4 bases at V and 4 bases at J; junction bases unmatched: 0. CDR3 bases: TGTGCCATCAGTGGGACAGGGTACGAGCAGTACTTC. Amino acid sequence: CAISGTGYEQYF.

This rearrangement joins TRBV5-1 to TRBJ2-7; maybe TRBD2 (5 bases). V lost 2 bases, J lost 6 bases, and 15 bases lay in between. Germline assignment: CDR1 SGHRS and CDR2 YFSETQ. CDR3 length: 14 residues. The CDR3 DNA reads TGCGCCAGCAGCTTCGGGGAGACCCGGCCCGAGCAGTACTTC. Protein product: CASSFGETRPEQYF. The full variable domain, with the rest looked up from reference TRBV5-1 and TRBJ2-7, is KAGVTQTPRYLIKTRGQQVTLSCSPISGHRSVSWYQQTPGQGLQFLFEYFSETQRNKGNFPGRFSGRQFSNSRSEMNVSTLELGDSALYLCASSFGETRPEQYFGPGTRLTVT.

V usage is TRBV28 and J usage is TRBJ2-7; possibly TRBD2 for D (6 bases). The CDR3 loop spans 13 amino acids. Trimming took 4 bases from V and 6 from J, leaving 13 bases between them. From germline, CDR1 is MDHEN and CDR2 SYDVKM. The CDR3, as DNA: TGTGCCAGCAGTTCCGGGGGTGTTGGCGAGCAGTACTTC. This codes for CASSSGGVGEQYF.

This clone has only one observation. The chain is built from TRBV27 and TRBJ1-2; weak D call: TRBD1 (5 bases). The CDR3 is made up of 13 amino acids. The V gene lost 2 bases and the J gene lost 5 bases, with 9 bases spanning the gap. Germline V gene sequence: CDR1 MNHEY, CDR2 SMNVEV (reference sequence). CDR3 in DNA: TGTGCCAGCAGTTTAACGGCAGGGTATGGCTACACCTTC. Protein: CASSLTAGYGYTF.